These T cell receptor beta chains were read from a single sample in a study of blood T cell repertoires in COVID-19. Here immunoSEQ multiplex PCR was the method, and the copy in TCRdb shows in-frame clones only, minus some. The sample records about 270,000 clones, 82% being singletons. The sequenced material came from peripheral blood. These receptors all come from a woman in her late teens or twenties with acute or convalescent COVID-19. CDR3s include the opening cysteine and the closing phenylalanine or tryptophan. The order of the fields is J gene, CDR3 length, D gene, clone size, V gene, CDR3 DNA, CDR3 protein. D genes are given only for firm matches. The size entry is marked missing in some rows and otherwise reads once, few, many or a size class.

>TRBJ2-7|14|TRBD1|.|TRBV25-1
TGTGCCAGCTCCCCAGCAGGGGGTATCTACGAGCAGTACTTC
CASSPAGGIYEQYF
>TRBJ1-4|19|TRBD1|.|TRBV27
TGTGCCAGCAGTACCCGACAGGGGGATTCATCCCCAACTAATGAAAAACTGTTTTTT
CASSTRQGDSSPTNEKLFF
>TRBJ1-2|12|.|once|TRBV5-1
TGCGCCAGCAGCACAAGTAACTATGGCTACACCTTC
CASSTSNYGYTF
>TRBJ2-1|16|TRBD2|.|TRBV9
TGTGCCAGCAGCGCCGGGGACTACCTTGGCTACAATGAGCAGTTCTTC
CASSAGDYLGYNEQFF
>TRBJ2-5|14|TRBD1|once|TRBV18
TGTGCCAGCTCATCTGGGACAGGGGAAGAGACCCAGTACTTC
CASSSGTGEETQYF
>TRBJ2-6|15|.|.|TRBV10-2
TGCGCCAGCAACCAACCTATCTCTGGGGCCAACGTCCTGACTTTC
CASNQPISGANVLTF
>TRBJ2-4|14|.|.|TRBV7-9
TGTGCCAGCAGCTTAGGAGCAGCCAAAAACATTCAGTACTTC
CASSLGAAKNIQYF
>TRBJ2-7|15|.|.|TRBV29-1
TGCAGCGTTGAGACTCCGGGAGCGAGTCCCTACGAGCAGTACTTC
CSVETPGASPYEQYF
>TRBJ2-7|12|.|.|TRBV30
TGTGCCTCGACATTGGGCTCCTACGAGCAGTACTTC
CASTLGSYEQYF
>TRBJ2-7|11|.|once|TRBV29-1
TGCAGCGTCGCCGACAGCTACGAGCAGTACTTC
CSVADSYEQYF
>TRBJ2-1|15|.|.|TRBV2
TGTGCCAGCAGAGTCCGGGACACCAACTCCAATGAGCAGTTCTTC
CASRVRDTNSNEQFF
>TRBJ2-7|12|.|.|TRBV2
TGTGCCAGAGGCGGGACCAGCTACGAGCAGTACTTC
CARGGTSYEQYF
>TRBJ2-4|17|TRBD1|.|TRBV27
TGTGCCAGCAGTTCGCACACAGGGGTACTAGCCAAAAACATTCAGTACTTC
CASSSHTGVLAKNIQYF
>TRBJ2-1|16|.|few|TRBV4-3
TGCGCCAGCAGCCAAGTTGTGGGAGGTTACTACAATGAGCAGTTCTTC
CASSQVVGGYYNEQFF
>TRBJ2-1|15|TRBD1|once|TRBV11-2
TGTGCCAGCAGACAATACAGGGGTAGGTCCAATGAGCAGTTCTTC
CASRQYRGRSNEQFF
>TRBJ1-1|13|.|few|TRBV15
TGTGCCACCAGCCGAGGTACAGGTGGCGGAGCTTTCTTT
CATSRGTGGGAFF
>TRBJ1-6|16|.|.|TRBV7-2
TGTGCCAGCAGCTTAGGGAGGCATACGGATAATTCACCCCTCCACTTT
CASSLGRHTDNSPLHF
>TRBJ2-1|17|TRBD2|.|TRBV19
TGTGCCAGTCTAGCGGGAGGGCCCCAAAGACGGCACAATGAGCAGTTCTTC
CASLAGGPQRRHNEQFF
>TRBJ2-3|16|TRBD2|.|TRBV4-2
TGTGCCAGCAGCCAAGCGGAGGCTAGCGGGATAGATACGCAGTATTTT
CASSQAEASGIDTQYF
>TRBJ1-1|14|.|.|TRBV29-1
TGCAGCGTTGTAAACAGACACCCTTCGGCTGAAGCTTTCTTT
CSVVNRHPSAEAFF
>TRBJ2-5|17|TRBD2|.|TRBV5-1
TGCGCCAGCAGCTGGAGAATGGGGACTACCGGCCGAGAGACCCAGTACTTC
CASSWRMGTTGRETQYF
>TRBJ1-5|15|TRBD1|.|TRBV6-6
TGTGCCAGCAGCCTCGGACAGGGAAAAGATCAGCCCCAGCATTTT
CASSLGQGKDQPQHF
>TRBJ2-7|15|TRBD2|.|TRBV14
TGTGCCAGCAGCCAACTAGCGGGAGGGCTGGACGAGCAGTACTTC
CASSQLAGGLDEQYF
>TRBJ1-1|12|.|.|TRBV12-3/TRBV12-4
TGTGCCAGCAGACGAAGGGGGACTGAAGCTTTCTTT
CASRRRGTEAFF
>TRBJ1-6|14|.|.|TRBV6-5
TGTGCCGGCAGGGAGAGCGGATATAATTCACCCCTCCACTTT
CAGRESGYNSPLHF
>TRBJ1-3|15|.|.|TRBV27
TGTGCCAGCAGTGCCACAGGATACGTGGGGAACACCATATATTTT
CASSATGYVGNTIYF
>TRBJ2-1|17|.|.|TRBV27
TGTGCCAGCCCCGCTTGGTCGAGCGGAAGCTCCTACAATGAGCAGTTCTTC
CASPAWSSGSSYNEQFF
>TRBJ1-1|12|TRBD1|once|TRBV6-5
TGTGCCAGCAGGCGTCTACAGGGGAGGGCTTTCTTT
CASRRLQGRAFF
>TRBJ1-1|12|.|.|TRBV29-1
TGCAGCGTTTGGGGGGGGGAAACTGAAGCTTTCTTT
CSVWGGETEAFF
>TRBJ2-7|13|.|few|TRBV6-1
TGTGCCAGCAGTGAGGGCAGGGATCGCGAGCAGTACTTC
CASSEGRDREQYF
>TRBJ2-7|11|.|.|TRBV6-1
TGTGCCAGCAGTGACAGTTACGAGCAGTACTTC
CASSDSYEQYF
>TRBJ1-5|13|TRBD1|.|TRBV12-3/TRBV12-4
TGTGCCAGCAGACCAACAGGGGATCAGCCCCAGCATTTT
CASRPTGDQPQHF
>TRBJ1-4|15|TRBD1|.|TRBV28
TGTGCCAGCAGCTCGGGACAGATCATTAATGAAAAACTGTTTTTT
CASSSGQIINEKLFF
>TRBJ2-1|13|.|.|TRBV4-1
TGCGCCAGCAGCCAAGTAGATTACAATGAGCAGTTCTTC
CASSQVDYNEQFF
>TRBJ1-4|15|.|.|TRBV7-9
TGTGCCAGCAGCCACCCAGGGGCGGCTAATGAAAAACTGTTTTTT
CASSHPGAANEKLFF
>TRBJ2-6|19|TRBD1|.|TRBV3-1/TRBV3-2
TGTGCCAGCAGTCGGGACAGGGGGGGCCCCCTCTCTGGGGCCAACGTCCTGACTTTC
CASSRDRGGPLSGANVLTF
>TRBJ1-3|15|TRBD1|.|TRBV6-6
TGTGCCAGCAGCTACCGGACAGGCTCTGGAAACACCATATATTTT
CASSYRTGSGNTIYF
>TRBJ1-2|13|.|once|TRBV12-3/TRBV12-4
TGTGCCAGCAGCCCAGGGGTCTTCTATGGCTACACCTTC
CASSPGVFYGYTF
>TRBJ1-3|15|.|.|TRBV29-1
TGCAGCGTTGAAGGGGGACACGACTCTGGAAACACCATATATTTT
CSVEGGHDSGNTIYF
>TRBJ2-2|17|TRBD2|.|TRBV7-6
TGTGCCAGCAGCCGGCCGGGACTAGCGGGAGGGTCCGGGGAGCTGTTTTTT
CASSRPGLAGGSGELFF
>TRBJ2-7|17|.|.|TRBV5-6
TGTGCCAGCAGCTTGGCGTTTGCGGGATTCGATCTCTACGAGCAGTACTTC
CASSLAFAGFDLYEQYF
>TRBJ1-3|17|.|once|TRBV21-1
.
CASSKGKGWGSGNTIYF
>TRBJ2-7|13|.|few|TRBV3-1/TRBV3-2
TGTGCCAGCAGCCAAGGTCGAGCTTACGAGCAGTACTTC
CASSQGRAYEQYF
>TRBJ2-3|14|TRBD2|.|TRBV18
TGTGCCAGCTCACCGACTAGCGGAACAGATACGCAGTATTTT
CASSPTSGTDTQYF
>TRBJ2-7|17|.|.|TRBV7-6
TGTGCCAGCAGCCCCTTCGCCAGTACAGGGAATGACTACGAGCAGTACTTC
CASSPFASTGNDYEQYF
>TRBJ1-1|15|TRBD1|.|TRBV7-9
TGTGCCAGCAGCTCGCCCGGGACAGGGAACACTGAAGCTTTCTTT
CASSSPGTGNTEAFF